Listed below are T cell receptor beta chains from one sample, sequenced in a study of CD4 T cells in relation to SARS-CoV-2 and coronaviruses. Generated by immunoSEQ multiplex PCR, the TCRdb table keeps only in-frame clones and is missing some. The table records fewer than 20,000 clones, around 80% of them present only once. Which antigens these TCRs recognize remains unknown. Sequencing was done on a sample of CD4+ T cells from PBMCs, cultured in vitro. Receptors originate from a human donor in good health. Each CDR3 is given with its conserved first and last residue. D genes are given only for firm matches.

>TRBJ1-3|TRBV5-4|NA
CASSLVGPTAGNTIYF
>TRBJ1-1|TRBV6-4|NA
CASRDTSWNTEAFF
>TRBJ2-1|TRBV5-1|TRBD2
CASSLLAGYNEQFF
>TRBJ1-2|TRBV29-1|TRBD1
CSVRQGTNYGYTF
>TRBJ2-1|TRBV6-5|TRBD2
CASSYFGLAEREQFF
>TRBJ2-5|TRBV5-1|TRBD1
CASWTGGSETQYF
>TRBJ2-7|TRBV3-1/TRBV3-2|NA
CASSYRDGTYEQYF
>TRBJ1-5|TRBV27|NA
CASKGGARQPQHF
>TRBJ2-7|TRBV5-1|NA
CASSLASRIYDEQYF
>TRBJ2-5|TRBV5-1|NA
CASRLTVDETQYF
>TRBJ1-3|TRBV3-1/TRBV3-2|TRBD1
CASSRGQRFSGNTIYF
>TRBJ2-6|TRBV3-1/TRBV3-2|NA
CASGGVGANVLTF
>TRBJ1-2|TRBV2|TRBD1
CASSVTGAGYTF
>TRBJ2-1|TRBV2|TRBD2
CASTSYLAGDYNEQFF
>TRBJ2-1|TRBV29-1|TRBD2
CSVDYRTSRRGNNEQFF
>TRBJ1-2|TRBV7-9|NA
CASSLGVTTSGYGYTF
>TRBJ1-1|TRBV5-4|NA
CASSSSGVLSEAFF
>TRBJ2-5|TRBV10-3|NA
CAISVLPLGGSETQYF
>TRBJ1-1|TRBV3-1/TRBV3-2|TRBD1
CASSQGQGSTEAFF
>TRBJ2-1|TRBV30|NA
CAWYRGTPYNEQFF
>TRBJ2-3|TRBV3-1/TRBV3-2|NA
CASSQETGAPDTQYF
>TRBJ2-5|TRBV19|TRBD1
CATGGFQETQYF
>TRBJ1-1|TRBV6-5|TRBD1
CASTNPDRDRAFF
>TRBJ2-7|TRBV7-2|TRBD2
CASSTTAGKYEQYF
>TRBJ2-5|TRBV5-1|TRBD2
CASSLGILAGDSPETQYF
>TRBJ2-5|TRBV5-1|TRBD2
CASSLDSSGGQETQYF